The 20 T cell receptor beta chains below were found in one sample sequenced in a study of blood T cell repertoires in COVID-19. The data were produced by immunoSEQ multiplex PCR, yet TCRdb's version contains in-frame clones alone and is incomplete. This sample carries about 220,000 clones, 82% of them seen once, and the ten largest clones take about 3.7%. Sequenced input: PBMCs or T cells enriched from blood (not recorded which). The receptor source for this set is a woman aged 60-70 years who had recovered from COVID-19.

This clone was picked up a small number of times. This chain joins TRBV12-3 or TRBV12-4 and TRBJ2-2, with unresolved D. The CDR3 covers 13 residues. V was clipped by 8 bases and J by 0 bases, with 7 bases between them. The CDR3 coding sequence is TGTGCCAGCTTCACTACGAACACCGGGGAGCTGTTTTTT. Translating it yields CASFTTNTGELFF.

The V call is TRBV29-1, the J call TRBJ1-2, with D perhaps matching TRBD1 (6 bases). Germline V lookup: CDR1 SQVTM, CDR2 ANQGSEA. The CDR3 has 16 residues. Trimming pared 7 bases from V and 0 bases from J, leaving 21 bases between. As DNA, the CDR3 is TGCAGCGCCGCACAGGGTCTGGGAGTAGCTAACTATGGCTACACCTTC. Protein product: CSAAQGLGVANYGYTF.

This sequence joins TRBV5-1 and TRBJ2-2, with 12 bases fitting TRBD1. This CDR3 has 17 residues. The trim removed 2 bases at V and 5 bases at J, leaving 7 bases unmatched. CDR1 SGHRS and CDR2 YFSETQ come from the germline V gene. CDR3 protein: CASSFTGQGAGTGELFF. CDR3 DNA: TGCGCCAGCAGCTTTACGGGACAGGGGGCCGGAACCGGGGAGCTGTTTTTT.

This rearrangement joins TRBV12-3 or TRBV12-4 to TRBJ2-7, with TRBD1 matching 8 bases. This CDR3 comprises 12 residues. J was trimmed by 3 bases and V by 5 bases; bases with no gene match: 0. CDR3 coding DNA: TGTGCCAGCAGTACAGGGGGCTACGAGCAGTACTTC. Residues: CASSTGGYEQYF.

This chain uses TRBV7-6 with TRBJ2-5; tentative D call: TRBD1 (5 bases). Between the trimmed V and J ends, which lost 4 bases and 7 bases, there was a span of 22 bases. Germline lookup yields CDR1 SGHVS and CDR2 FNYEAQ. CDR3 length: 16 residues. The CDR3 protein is CASSSYPTELAVTQYF. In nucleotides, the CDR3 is TGTGCCAGCAGCTCATACCCGACAGAGCTTGCTGTGACCCAGTACTTC.

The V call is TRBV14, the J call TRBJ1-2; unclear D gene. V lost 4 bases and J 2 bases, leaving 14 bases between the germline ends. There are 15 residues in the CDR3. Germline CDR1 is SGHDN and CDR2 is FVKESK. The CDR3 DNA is TGTGCCAGCAGCCTCGTTCCTGGCCCAAACTATGGCTACACCTTC. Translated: CASSLVPGPNYGYTF. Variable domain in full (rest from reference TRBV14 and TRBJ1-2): EAGVTQFPSHSVIEKGQTVTLRCDPISGHDNLYWYRRVMGKEIKFLLHFVKESKQDESGMPNNRFLAERTGGTYSTLKVQPAELEDSGVYFCASSLVPGPNYGYTFGSGTRLTVV.

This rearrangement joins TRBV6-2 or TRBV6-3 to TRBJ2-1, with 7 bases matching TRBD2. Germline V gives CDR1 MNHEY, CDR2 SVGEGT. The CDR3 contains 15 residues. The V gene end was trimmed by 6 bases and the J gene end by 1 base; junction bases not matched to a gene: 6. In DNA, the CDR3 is TGTGCCAGCAGCCGTACTAGCGCATCCTACAATGAGCAGTTCTTC. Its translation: CASSRTSASYNEQFF.

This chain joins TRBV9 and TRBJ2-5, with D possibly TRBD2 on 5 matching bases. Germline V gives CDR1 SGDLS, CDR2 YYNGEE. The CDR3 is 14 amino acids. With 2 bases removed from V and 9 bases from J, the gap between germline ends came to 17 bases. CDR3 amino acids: CASSVALGAMAQYF. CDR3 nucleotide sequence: TGTGCCAGCAGCGTGGCGTTGGGAGCTATGGCCCAGTACTTC.

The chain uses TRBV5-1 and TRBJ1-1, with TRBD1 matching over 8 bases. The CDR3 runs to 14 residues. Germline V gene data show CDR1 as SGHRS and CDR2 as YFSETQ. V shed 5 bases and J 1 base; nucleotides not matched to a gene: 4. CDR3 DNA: TGCGCCAGCAGTCCGGGACAGGCGAACACTGAAGCTTTCTTT. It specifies CASSPGQANTEAFF. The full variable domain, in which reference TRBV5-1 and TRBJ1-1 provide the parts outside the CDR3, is KAGVTQTPRYLIKTRGQQVTLSCSPISGHRSVSWYQQTPGQGLQFLFEYFSETQRNKGNFPGRFSGRQFSNSRSEMNVSTLELGDSALYLCASSPGQANTEAFFGQGTRLTVV.

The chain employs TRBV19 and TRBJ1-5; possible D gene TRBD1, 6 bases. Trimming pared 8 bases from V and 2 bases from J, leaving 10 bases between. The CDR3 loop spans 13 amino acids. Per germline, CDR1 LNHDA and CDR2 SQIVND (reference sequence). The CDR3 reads CASGDIRNQPQHF. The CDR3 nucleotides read TGTGCCAGTGGGGACATCCGCAATCAGCCCCAGCATTTT.

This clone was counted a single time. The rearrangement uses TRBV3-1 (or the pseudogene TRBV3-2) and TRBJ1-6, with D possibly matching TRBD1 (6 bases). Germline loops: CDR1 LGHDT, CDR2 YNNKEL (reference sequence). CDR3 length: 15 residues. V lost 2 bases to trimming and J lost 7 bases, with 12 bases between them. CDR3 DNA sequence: TGTGCCAGCAGCCAATCAGGACAGAGCAATTCACCCCTCCACTTT. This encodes CASSQSGQSNSPLHF.

The CDR3 here is CASSLSSGTGYNEQFF. The CDR3 nucleotides read TGCGCCAGCAGCCTCTCCTCCGGGACAGGGTACAATGAGCAGTTCTTC. The rearrangement uses TRBV4-1 and TRBJ2-1; 9 nucleotides agree with TRBD1. Germline CDR1 and CDR2: MGHRA and YSYEKL. The CDR3 extends over 16 amino acids. V gave up 4 bases and J gave up 4 bases; unmatched junction bases: 8.

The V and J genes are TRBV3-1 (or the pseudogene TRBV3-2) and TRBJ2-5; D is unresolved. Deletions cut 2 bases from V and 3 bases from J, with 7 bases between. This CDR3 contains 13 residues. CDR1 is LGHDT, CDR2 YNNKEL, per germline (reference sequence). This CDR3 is CASSQHREETQYF. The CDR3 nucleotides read TGTGCCAGCAGCCAACACAGAGAAGAGACCCAGTACTTC.

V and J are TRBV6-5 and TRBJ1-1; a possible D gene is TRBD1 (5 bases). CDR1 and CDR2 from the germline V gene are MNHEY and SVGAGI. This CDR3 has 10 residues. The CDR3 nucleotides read TGTGCTACAGGTCTGACTGAAGCTTTCTTT. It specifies CATGLTEAFF.

CDR3 DNA sequence: TGTGCCAGCAGTTATCAACCTAGGAACACTGAAGCTTTCTTT. This gives the protein CASSYQPRNTEAFF. This chain connects TRBV6-5 to TRBJ1-1; D unclear. V was shortened by 3 bases and J by 1 base, with 9 bases between the two germline ends. CDR3 length: 14 residues. Germline values: CDR1 MNHEY, CDR2 SVGAGI.

CDR3 sequence reads: CASGVREDDTQYF. CDR3 coding DNA: TGTGCCAGCGGGGTCAGGGAAGACGATACGCAGTATTTT. The rearrangement joins TRBV2 to TRBJ2-3, with D perhaps matching TRBD1 (5 bases). In germline, CDR1 is SNHLY, CDR2 FYNNEI. V was clipped by 8 bases and J by 6 bases, with 15 bases between them. The CDR3 extends over 13 amino acids.

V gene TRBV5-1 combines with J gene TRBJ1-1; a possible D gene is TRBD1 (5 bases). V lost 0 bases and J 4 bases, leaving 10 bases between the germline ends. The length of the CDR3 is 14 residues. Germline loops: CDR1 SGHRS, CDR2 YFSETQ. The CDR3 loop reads CASSLGTFGTEAFF. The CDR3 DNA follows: TGCGCCAGCAGCTTGGGGACATTCGGCACTGAAGCTTTCTTT.

The CDR3 DNA follows: TGTGCCAGCAGTTATCTCGGAGGGTCGAATGAGCAGTTCTTC. Translated: CASSYLGGSNEQFF. This rearrangement joins TRBV6-2 or TRBV6-3 to TRBJ2-1, with D possibly TRBD2 on 6 matching bases. From germline, CDR1 is MNHEY and CDR2 SVGEGT. The CDR3 has 14 residues. V was shortened by 3 bases and J by 7 bases, with 13 bases between the two germline ends.

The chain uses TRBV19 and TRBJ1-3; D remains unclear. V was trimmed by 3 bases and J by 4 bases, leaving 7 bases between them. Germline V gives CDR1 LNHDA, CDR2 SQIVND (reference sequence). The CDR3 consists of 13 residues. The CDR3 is CASSMTEGNTIYF. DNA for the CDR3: TGTGCCAGTAGTATGACGGAGGGAAACACCATATATTTT.

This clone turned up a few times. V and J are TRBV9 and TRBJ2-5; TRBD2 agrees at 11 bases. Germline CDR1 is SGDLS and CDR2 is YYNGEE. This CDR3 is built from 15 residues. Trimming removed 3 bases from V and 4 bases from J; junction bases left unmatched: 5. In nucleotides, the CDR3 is TGTGCCAGCAGCGGTATAGCGGGAGGGTCAGAGACCCAGTACTTC. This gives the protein CASSGIAGGSETQYF.